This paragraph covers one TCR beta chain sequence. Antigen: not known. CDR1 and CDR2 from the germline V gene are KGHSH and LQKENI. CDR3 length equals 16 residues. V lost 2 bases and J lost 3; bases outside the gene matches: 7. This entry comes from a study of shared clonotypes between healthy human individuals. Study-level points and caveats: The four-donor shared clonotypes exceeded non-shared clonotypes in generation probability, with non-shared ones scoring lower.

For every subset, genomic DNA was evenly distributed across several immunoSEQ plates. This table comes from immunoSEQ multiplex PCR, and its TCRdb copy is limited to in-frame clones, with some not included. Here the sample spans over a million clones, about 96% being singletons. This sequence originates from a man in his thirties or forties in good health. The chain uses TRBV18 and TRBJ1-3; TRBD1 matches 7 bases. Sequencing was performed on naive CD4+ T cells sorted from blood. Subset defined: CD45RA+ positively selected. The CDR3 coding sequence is TGTGCCAGCTCACCAATAGCCTACAGGGGTGGAAACACCATATATTTT. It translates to CASSPIAYRGGNTIYF. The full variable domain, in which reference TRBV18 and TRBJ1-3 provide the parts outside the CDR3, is NAGVMQNPRHLVRRRGQEARLRCSPMKGHSHVYWYRQLPEEGLKFMVYLQKENIIDESGMPKERFSAEFPKEGPSILRIQQVVRGDSAAYFCASSPIAYRGGNTIYFGEGSWLTVV.